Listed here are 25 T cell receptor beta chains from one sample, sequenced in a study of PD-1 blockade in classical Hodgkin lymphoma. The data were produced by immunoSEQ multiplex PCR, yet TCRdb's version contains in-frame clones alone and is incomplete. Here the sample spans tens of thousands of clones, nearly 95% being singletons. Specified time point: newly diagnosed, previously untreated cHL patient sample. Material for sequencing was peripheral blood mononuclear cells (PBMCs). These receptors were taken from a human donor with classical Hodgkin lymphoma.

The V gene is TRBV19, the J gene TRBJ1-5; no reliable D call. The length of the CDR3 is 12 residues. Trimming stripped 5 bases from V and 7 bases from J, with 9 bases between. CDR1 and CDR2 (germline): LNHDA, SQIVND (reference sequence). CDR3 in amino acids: CASSSRIQPQHF. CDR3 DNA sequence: TGTGCCAGTAGTTCCAGGATCCAGCCCCAGCATTTT. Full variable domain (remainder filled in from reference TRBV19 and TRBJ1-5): DGGITQSPKYLFRKEGQNVTLSCEQNLNHDAMYWYRQDPGQGLRLIYYSQIVNDFQKGDIAEGYSVSREKKESFPLTVTSAQKNPTAFYLCASSSRIQPQHFGDGTRLSIL.

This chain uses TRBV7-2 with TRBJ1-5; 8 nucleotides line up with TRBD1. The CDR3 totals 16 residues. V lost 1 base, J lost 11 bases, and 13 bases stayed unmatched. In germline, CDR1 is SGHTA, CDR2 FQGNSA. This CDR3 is CASSLGGTGPQGAQHF. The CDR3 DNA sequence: TGTGCCAGCAGCTTAGGGGGGACAGGTCCCCAGGGGGCCCAGCATTTT.

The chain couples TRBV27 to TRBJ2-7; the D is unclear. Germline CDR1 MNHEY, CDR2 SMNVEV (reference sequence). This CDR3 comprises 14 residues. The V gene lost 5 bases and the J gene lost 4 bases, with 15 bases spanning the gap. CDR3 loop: CASSISRSSYEQYF. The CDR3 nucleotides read TGTGCCAGCAGTATTAGCAGAAGTTCTTACGAGCAGTACTTC.

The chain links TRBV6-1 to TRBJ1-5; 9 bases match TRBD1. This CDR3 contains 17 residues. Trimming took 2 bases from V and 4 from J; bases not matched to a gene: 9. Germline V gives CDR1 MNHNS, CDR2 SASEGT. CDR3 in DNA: TGTGCCAGCAGTGAACCAGCCGGACAGGGGACGAATCAGCCCCAGCATTTT. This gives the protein CASSEPAGQGTNQPQHF.

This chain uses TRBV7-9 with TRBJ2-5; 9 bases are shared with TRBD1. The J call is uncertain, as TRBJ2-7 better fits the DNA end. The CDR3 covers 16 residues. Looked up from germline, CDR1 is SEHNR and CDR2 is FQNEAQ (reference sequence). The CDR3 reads CASSRTDRGWGYEQYF. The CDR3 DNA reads TGTGCCAGCAGCCGAACGGACAGGGGATGGGGTTACGAGCAGTACTTC.

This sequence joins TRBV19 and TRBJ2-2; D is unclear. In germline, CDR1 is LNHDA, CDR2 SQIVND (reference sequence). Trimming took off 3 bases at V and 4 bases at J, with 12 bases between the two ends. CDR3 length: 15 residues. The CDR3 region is CASSMAASPTGELFF. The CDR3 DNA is TGTGCCAGTAGTATGGCCGCATCCCCCACCGGGGAGCTGTTTTTT.

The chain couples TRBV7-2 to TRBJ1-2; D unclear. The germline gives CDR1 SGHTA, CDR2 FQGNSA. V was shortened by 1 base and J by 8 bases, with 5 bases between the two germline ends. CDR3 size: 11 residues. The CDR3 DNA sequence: TGTGCCAGCAGCTTAGATCGCGGCTACACCTTC. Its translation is CASSLDRGYTF.

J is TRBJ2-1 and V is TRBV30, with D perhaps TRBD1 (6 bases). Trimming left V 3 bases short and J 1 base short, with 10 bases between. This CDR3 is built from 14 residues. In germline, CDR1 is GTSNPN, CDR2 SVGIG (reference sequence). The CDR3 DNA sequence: TGTGCCTGGAGCGGACAGTCTTCCTACAATGAGCAGTTCTTC. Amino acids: CAWSGQSSYNEQFF.

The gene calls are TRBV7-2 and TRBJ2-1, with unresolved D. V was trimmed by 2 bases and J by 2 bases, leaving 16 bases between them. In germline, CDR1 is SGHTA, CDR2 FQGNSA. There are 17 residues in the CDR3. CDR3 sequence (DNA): TGTGCCAGCAGCTTATCGCCCTATAAAACCACCTACAATGAGCAGTTCTTC. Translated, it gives CASSLSPYKTTYNEQFF.

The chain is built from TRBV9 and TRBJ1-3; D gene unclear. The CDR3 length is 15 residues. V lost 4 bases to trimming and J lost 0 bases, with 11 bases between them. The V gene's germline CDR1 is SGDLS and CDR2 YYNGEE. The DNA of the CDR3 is TGTGCCAGCAGCTCCCGGGCCATCTCTGGAAACACCATATATTTT. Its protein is CASSSRAISGNTIYF.

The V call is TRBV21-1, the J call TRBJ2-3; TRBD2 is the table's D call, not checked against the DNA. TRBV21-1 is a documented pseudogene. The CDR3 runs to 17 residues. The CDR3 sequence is CASSKGIGGRVRDTQYF. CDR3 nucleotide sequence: TGTGCCAGCAGCAAAGGGATAGGAGGGAGGGTGAGAGATACGCAGTATTTT.

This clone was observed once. In nucleotides, the CDR3 is TGTGCCAGCAGCCTGCGGGACCTTCTTAATGCGACTTATGGCTACACCTTC. This gives the protein CASSLRDLLNATYGYTF. The chain couples TRBV11-2 to TRBJ1-2; possible D gene TRBD1, 5 bases. Germline CDR1 is SGHAT and CDR2 is FQNNGV. The CDR3 runs 17 residues. V lost 5 bases and J lost 5, with 24 bases in between.

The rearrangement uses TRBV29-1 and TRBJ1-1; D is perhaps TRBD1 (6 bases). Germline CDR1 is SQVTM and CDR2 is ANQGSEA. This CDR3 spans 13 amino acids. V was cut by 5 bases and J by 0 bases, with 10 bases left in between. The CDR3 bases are TGCAGCGTTCCGGGACAATTGAACACTGAAGCTTTCTTT. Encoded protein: CSVPGQLNTEAFF.

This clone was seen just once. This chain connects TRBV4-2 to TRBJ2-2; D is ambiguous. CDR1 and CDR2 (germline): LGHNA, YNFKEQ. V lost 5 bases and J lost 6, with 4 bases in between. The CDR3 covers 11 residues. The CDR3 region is CASSTAGELFF. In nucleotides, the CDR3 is TGTGCCAGCAGCACAGCCGGGGAGCTGTTTTTT.

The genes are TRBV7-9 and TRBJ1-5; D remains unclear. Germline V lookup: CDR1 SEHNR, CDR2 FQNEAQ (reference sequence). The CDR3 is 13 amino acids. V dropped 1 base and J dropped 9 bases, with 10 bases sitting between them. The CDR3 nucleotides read TGTGCCAGCAGCTTAGGGGCCCTTCGGCCCCAGCATTTT. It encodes CASSLGALRPQHF.

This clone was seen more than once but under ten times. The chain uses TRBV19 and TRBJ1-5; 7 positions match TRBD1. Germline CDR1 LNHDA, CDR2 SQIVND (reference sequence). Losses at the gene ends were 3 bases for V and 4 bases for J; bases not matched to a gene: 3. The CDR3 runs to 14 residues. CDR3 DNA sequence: TGTGCCAGTAGTATGGACAGGTGGAATCAGCCCCAGCATTTT. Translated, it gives CASSMDRWNQPQHF.

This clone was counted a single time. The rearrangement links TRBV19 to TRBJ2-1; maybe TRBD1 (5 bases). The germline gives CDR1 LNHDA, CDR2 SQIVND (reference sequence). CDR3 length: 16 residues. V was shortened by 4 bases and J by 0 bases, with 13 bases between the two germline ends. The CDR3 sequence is CASSSQWQGSYNEQFF. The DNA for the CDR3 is TGTGCCAGTAGTAGCCAGTGGCAGGGCTCCTACAATGAGCAGTTCTTC.

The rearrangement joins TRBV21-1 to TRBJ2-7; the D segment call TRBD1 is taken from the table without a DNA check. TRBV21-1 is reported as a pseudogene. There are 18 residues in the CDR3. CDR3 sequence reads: CASNSRGRDRDSFYEQYF. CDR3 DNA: TGTGCCAGCAACTCTCGGGGGCGGGACAGGGATTCTTTCTACGAGCAGTACTTC.

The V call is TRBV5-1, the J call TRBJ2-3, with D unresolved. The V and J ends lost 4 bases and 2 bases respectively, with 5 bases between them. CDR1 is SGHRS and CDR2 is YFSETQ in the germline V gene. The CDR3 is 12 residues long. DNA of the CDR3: TGCGCCAGCAGCGTAGCCACAGATACGCAGTATTTT. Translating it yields CASSVATDTQYF.

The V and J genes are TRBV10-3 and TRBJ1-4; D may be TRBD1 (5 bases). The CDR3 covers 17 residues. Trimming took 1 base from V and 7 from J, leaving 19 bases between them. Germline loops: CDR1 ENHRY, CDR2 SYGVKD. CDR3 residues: CAISEYLRDGRSEKLFF. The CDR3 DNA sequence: TGTGCCATCAGTGAGTACCTCCGGGACGGACGAAGTGAAAAACTGTTTTTT.

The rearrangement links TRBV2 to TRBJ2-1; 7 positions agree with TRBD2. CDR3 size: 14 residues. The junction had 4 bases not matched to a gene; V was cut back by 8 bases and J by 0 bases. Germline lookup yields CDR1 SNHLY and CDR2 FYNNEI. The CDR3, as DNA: TGTGCCAGCGGCGGGAGAAGCTCCTACAATGAGCAGTTCTTC. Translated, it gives CASGGRSSYNEQFF. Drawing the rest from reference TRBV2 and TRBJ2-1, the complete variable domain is EPEVTQTPSHQVTQMGQEVILRCVPISNHLYFYWYRQILGQKVEFLVSFYNNEISEKSEIFDDQFSVERPDGSNFTLKIRSTKLEDSAMYFCASGGRSSYNEQFFGPGTRLTVL.

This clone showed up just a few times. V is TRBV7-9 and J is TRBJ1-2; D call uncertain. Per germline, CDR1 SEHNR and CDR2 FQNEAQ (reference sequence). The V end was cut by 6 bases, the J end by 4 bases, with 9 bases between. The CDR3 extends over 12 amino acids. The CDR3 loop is CASSGESYGYTF. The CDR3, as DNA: TGTGCCAGCAGTGGGGAATCCTATGGCTACACCTTC.

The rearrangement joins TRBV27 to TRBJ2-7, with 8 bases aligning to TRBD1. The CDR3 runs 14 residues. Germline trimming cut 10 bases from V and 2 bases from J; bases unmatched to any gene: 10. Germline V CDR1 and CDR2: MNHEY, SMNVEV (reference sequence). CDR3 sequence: CAISPTTGAYEQYF. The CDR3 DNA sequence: TGTGCCATTTCCCCGACGACAGGGGCCTACGAGCAGTACTTC.

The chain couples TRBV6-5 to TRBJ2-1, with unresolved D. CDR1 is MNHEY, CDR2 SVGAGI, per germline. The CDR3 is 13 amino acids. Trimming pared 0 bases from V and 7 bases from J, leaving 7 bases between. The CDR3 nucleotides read TGTGCCAGCAGTTACTCAGTAAGGAATGAGCAGTTCTTC. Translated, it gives CASSYSVRNEQFF.

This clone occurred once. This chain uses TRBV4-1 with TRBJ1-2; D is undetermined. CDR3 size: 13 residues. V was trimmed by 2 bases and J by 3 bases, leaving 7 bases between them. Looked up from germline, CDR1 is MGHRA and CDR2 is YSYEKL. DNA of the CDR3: TGCGCCAGCAGCCAACCCCCCTACTATGGCTACACCTTC. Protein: CASSQPPYYGYTF.